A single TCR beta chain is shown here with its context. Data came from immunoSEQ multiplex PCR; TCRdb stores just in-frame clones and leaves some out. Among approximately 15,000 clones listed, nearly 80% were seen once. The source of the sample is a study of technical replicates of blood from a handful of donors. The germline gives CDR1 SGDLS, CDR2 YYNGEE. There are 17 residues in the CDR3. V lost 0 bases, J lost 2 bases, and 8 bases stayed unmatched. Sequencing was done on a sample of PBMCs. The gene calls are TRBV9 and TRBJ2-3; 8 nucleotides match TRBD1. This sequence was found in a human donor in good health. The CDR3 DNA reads TGTGCCAGCAGCGTAGGAGAGACAGGGGTTCACACAGATACGCAGTATTTT. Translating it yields CASSVGETGVHTDTQYF.